The present T cell receptor (beta chain) was sequenced within a study of cytotoxic CD8 clonotypes in ibrutinib-treated CLL. As for the study in general: The response samples were taken once patients had been treated for a median of about 12 months, range 6 to 36. Study results and caveats: Clonality, elevated at ibrutinib response, dropped back toward baseline at progression.

CDR1 SGHTA and CDR2 FQGTGA come from the germline V gene. The CDR3 consists of 15 residues. J was trimmed by 4 bases and V by 5 bases; bases with no gene match: 3. As to this clone: As yet, its antigen is unknown.

Method: immunoSEQ multiplex PCR; TCRdb's copy keeps in-frame clones and lacks some. In the table there are more than 200,000 clones, less than 75% of which are singletons. The clonotype comes from a human donor with chronic lymphocytic leukemia. The chain recombines TRBV7-3 with TRBJ2-7; 15 bases are a match to TRBD2. The starting material was PBMCs, obtained after 24 months of ibrutinib treatment. CDR3 loop: CASSGLAGGPYEQYF. The CDR3 bases are TGTGCCAGCAGCGGACTAGCGGGAGGGCCTTACGAGCAGTACTTC.